This T cell receptor (beta chain) was recovered during a study of T cell changes during pregnancy in multiple sclerosis. The data were produced by immunoSEQ multiplex PCR, yet TCRdb's version contains in-frame clones alone and is incomplete. The table lists 70,000 to 95,000 clones, approximately 95% of them singletons, with about 3.9% in the top ten. The V gene lost 4 bases and the J gene lost 5 bases, with 13 bases spanning the gap. CDR1 MNHEY and CDR2 SMNVEV come from the germline V gene (reference sequence). The CDR3 is 14 residues long. The sequenced sample was peripheral blood, obtained in the first trimester of pregnancy. The chain is built from TRBV27 and TRBJ2-3; TRBD2 might be the D (7 bases). This receptor was obtained from a female donor with multiple sclerosis, enrolled in a pregnancy study. The CDR3 nucleotides are TGTGCCAGCAGTTCGAGAGGGGGGGAAGATACGCAGTATTTT. Amino acids: CASSSRGGEDTQYF.